These 17 T cell receptor beta chains were all obtained from the same sample, sequenced in a study of blood T cell repertoires in COVID-19. Sequencing was performed with immunoSEQ multiplex PCR; in TCRdb, only in-frame clones are kept and a portion is missing. Of some 240,000 clones listed, approximately 89% are singletons. The sample was PBMCs or T cells enriched from blood (not recorded which). These receptors came from a woman in her thirties or forties who had been exposed to COVID-19.

The chain combines TRBV7-2 with TRBJ2-5; no clear D. The CDR3 extends over 14 amino acids. Between the trimmed V and J ends, which lost 6 bases and 2 bases, there was a span of 13 bases. Germline V gene data show CDR1 as SGHTA and CDR2 as FQGNSA. The CDR3 loop is CASSPGRLQETQYF. Here the CDR3 DNA reads TGTGCCAGCAGTCCGGGTCGGCTTCAAGAGACCCAGTACTTC. The full variable domain, rest sourced from reference TRBV7-2 and TRBJ2-5, is GAGVSQSPSNKVTEKGKDVELRCDPISGHTALYWYRQSLGQGLEFLIYFQGNSAPDKSGLPSDRFSAERTGGSVSTLTIQRTQQEDSAVYLCASSPGRLQETQYFGPGTRLLVL.

V gene TRBV6-2 or TRBV6-3 combines with J gene TRBJ1-1; tentative D call: TRBD1 (5 bases). The germline V gene has CDR1 MNHEY and CDR2 SVGEGT. Trimming removed 4 bases at V and 10 bases at J, with 13 bases between. The CDR3 loop spans 12 amino acids. CDR3 in amino acids: CASSLTGRLAFF. DNA of the CDR3: TGTGCCAGCAGTTTAACAGGTCGCTTAGCTTTCTTT.

This clone was found a few times. The V call is TRBV12-3 or TRBV12-4, the J call TRBJ1-2, with 8 bases fitting TRBD1. CDR3 length equals 13 residues. V was clipped by 5 bases and J by 2 bases; unmatched bases: 1. The chain's CDR3 is CASSRTGNYGYTF. CDR3 in DNA: TGTGCCAGCAGTCGGACAGGGAACTATGGCTACACCTTC.

The rearrangement uses TRBV14 and TRBJ1-1; 7 positions agree with TRBD1. V dropped 4 bases and J dropped 0; count of bases not matched to a gene: 8. The germline CDR1 and CDR2 sequences are SGHDN and FVKESK. The CDR3 totals 16 residues. DNA of the CDR3: TGTGCCAGCAGCCGAAGACAGGGAGGTGTGAACACTGAAGCTTTCTTT. Amino acid sequence: CASSRRQGGVNTEAFF.

This clone has ten or more counts. The chain carries TRBV2 and TRBJ1-1, with 10 bases fitting TRBD1. CDR1 and CDR2 (germline): SNHLY, FYNNEI. The CDR3 sequence is 16 residues long. With 6 bases clipped from V and 5 bases from J, the junction kept 12 bases outside the gene matches. The DNA for the CDR3 is TGTGCCAGCAGCGCAAGGACAGGGGGATCGAAGACTGAAGCTTTCTTT. The encoded protein is CASSARTGGSKTEAFF.

V gene TRBV6-6 combines with J gene TRBJ1-2; D is undetermined. The CDR3 totals 15 residues. Trimming removed 0 bases at V and 4 bases at J, with 12 bases between. Germline-derived CDR1 and CDR2 are MNHNY and SVGAGI (reference sequence). The CDR3: CASSYSNSVLYGYTF. CDR3 DNA sequence: TGTGCCAGCAGTTACTCGAATAGTGTTCTCTATGGCTACACCTTC.

This clone was recorded once. This sequence joins TRBV5-1 and TRBJ2-3; 9 nucleotides align to TRBD1. V trimming: 0 bases; J trimming: 1 base; junction bases outside the gene matches: 6. From germline, CDR1 is SGHRS and CDR2 YFSETQ. This CDR3 comprises 17 residues. The CDR3 DNA reads as TGCGCCAGCAGCTTGGCGGGACAGGGAGTGGGCACAGATACGCAGTATTTT. It is translated as CASSLAGQGVGTDTQYF. The whole variable domain, filled in from reference TRBV5-1 and TRBJ2-3, reads KAGVTQTPRYLIKTRGQQVTLSCSPISGHRSVSWYQQTPGQGLQFLFEYFSETQRNKGNFPGRFSGRQFSNSRSEMNVSTLELGDSALYLCASSLAGQGVGTDTQYFGPGTRLTVL.

The gene calls are TRBV5-8 and TRBJ1-2; a possible D gene is TRBD1 (5 bases). The CDR3 is 14 residues long. V was cut by 2 bases and J by 5 bases, with 13 bases left in between. Germline-derived CDR1 and CDR2 are SGHTS and YDEGEE. The CDR3 region has the DNA TGTGCCAGCAGCTTCCAGGGCCCTCCTTATGGCTACACCTTC. As protein: CASSFQGPPYGYTF.

The rearrangement links TRBV7-2 to TRBJ2-5; weak D call: TRBD2 (5 bases). Germline loops: CDR1 SGHTA, CDR2 FQGNSA. CDR3 length equals 13 residues. V dropped 2 bases and J dropped 9 bases, with 13 bases sitting between them. The CDR3 nucleotides are TGTGCCAGCAGCTTATGGTCGACCGGGGCCCAGTACTTC. Translating it yields CASSLWSTGAQYF.

This clone was recorded only once. This chain uses TRBV18 with TRBJ2-7; tentative D call: TRBD1 (6 bases). The CDR3 consists of 15 residues. Germline V gene sequence: CDR1 KGHSH, CDR2 LQKENI. The V end lost 6 bases, the J end lost 0 bases, and 15 bases lay between the germline ends. The CDR3 is CASSVAGDSSYEQYF. DNA for the CDR3: TGTGCCAGCTCGGTGGCAGGGGATAGCTCCTACGAGCAGTACTTC. Drawing the rest from reference TRBV18 and TRBJ2-7, the complete variable domain is NAGVMQNPRHLVRRRGQEARLRCSPMKGHSHVYWYRQLPEEGLKFMVYLQKENIIDESGMPKERFSAEFPKEGPSILRIQQVVRGDSAAYFCASSVAGDSSYEQYFGPGTRLTVT.

The V gene is TRBV5-1, the J gene TRBJ1-2; 8 bases fit TRBD1. Trimming removed 4 bases from V and 6 bases from J; junction bases left unmatched: 8. This CDR3 comprises 14 residues. Germline loops: CDR1 SGHRS, CDR2 YFSETQ. The CDR3 reads CASSKDRGGNGYTF. DNA for the CDR3: TGCGCCAGCAGCAAAGACAGGGGAGGTAATGGCTACACCTTC.

V gene TRBV7-2 combines with J gene TRBJ1-3, with no clear D. There are 13 residues in the CDR3. The V end was cut by 4 bases, the J end by 1 base, with 5 bases between. Germline V gene data show CDR1 as SGHTA and CDR2 as FQGNSA. The CDR3 nucleotides are TGTGCCAGCAGCTCCAATTCTGGAAACACCATATATTTT. It specifies CASSSNSGNTIYF.

The chain uses TRBV7-2 and TRBJ1-1; D is perhaps TRBD1 (6 bases). The V end lost 5 bases, the J end lost 1 base, and 8 bases lay between the germline ends. The CDR3 consists of 13 residues. CDR1 is SGHTA and CDR2 is FQGNSA in the germline V gene. DNA of the CDR3: TGTGCCAGCAGCGTCAGGGGGAACACTGAAGCTTTCTTT. It codes for CASSVRGNTEAFF.

As for this clone: Other nucleotide sequences from this sample produce the same CDR3. The chain has TRBV10-3 and TRBJ1-2; the D gene is possibly TRBD1 (5 bases). Germline V gene lookup returns CDR1 ENHRY and CDR2 SYGVKD. The V and J ends lost 2 bases and 5 bases respectively, with 6 bases between them. The CDR3 runs to 12 residues. The CDR3 DNA sequence: TGTGCCATCAGTGAGACAGGTTATGGCTACACCTTC. Translation gives CAISETGYGYTF.

CDR3 amino acids: CASSLLLGPYTGELFF. CDR3 nucleotides: TGTGCCAGCAGCTTATTACTTGGGCCCTACACCGGGGAGCTGTTTTTT. The chain recombines TRBV7-2 with TRBJ2-2, with D hard to call. Germline V gene sequence: CDR1 SGHTA, CDR2 FQGNSA. The CDR3 loop spans 16 amino acids. Trimming pared 2 bases from V and 3 bases from J, leaving 13 bases between.

This clone was observed a few times. V gene TRBV7-2 combines with J gene TRBJ1-5, with D unresolved. Between the trimmed V and J ends, which lost 1 base and 4 bases, there was a span of 5 bases. The germline gives CDR1 SGHTA, CDR2 FQGNSA. The CDR3 spans 13 residues. In DNA form, the CDR3 reads TGTGCCAGCAGCTTAGGGGCGAATCAGCCCCAGCATTTT. It specifies CASSLGANQPQHF.

V gene TRBV18 combines with J gene TRBJ2-5; D might be TRBD1 (6 bases). CDR1 is KGHSH and CDR2 is LQKENI in the germline V gene. The ends were cut back, 5 bases at V and 2 bases at J, with 9 bases in the middle. The CDR3 is 13 amino acids. The CDR3 protein is CASSSGQQETQYF. CDR3 DNA sequence: TGTGCCAGCTCATCGGGACAACAAGAGACCCAGTACTTC.